Each of the 16 T cell receptor beta chains below was sequenced from the same sample in a study of T cells in Graves' hyperthyroidism and ophthalmopathy. The source material, RNA transcripts, was used to amplify TCR beta CDR3 regions. Carried out on the TCR CDR3, a first-round RT-PCR used the HTBI primer set. TCRdb re-called the multiplex PCR reads with MiXCR, one entry per CDR3 protein. In the table there are about 500,000 distinct CDR3 sequences, more than 15% of which are singletons. Sequencing used blood. The source of these receptors is a woman under 30 with Graves' ophthalmopathy.

This clonotype was picked up a small number of times. This chain connects TRBV9 to TRBJ1-2; D may be TRBD1 (5 bases). From germline, CDR1 is SGDLS and CDR2 YYNGEE. The length of the CDR3 is 15 residues. V lost 1 base to trimming and J lost 2 bases, with 12 bases between them. CDR3 sequence reads: CASSVTVGENYGYTF. The CDR3 nucleotides are TGTGCCAGCAGCGTAACAGTAGGGGAAAACTATGGCTACACCTTC.

This clonotype was picked up many times. The V gene is TRBV2, the J gene TRBJ1-2; the D is unclear. The germline CDR1 and CDR2 sequences are SNHLY and FYNNEI. The CDR3 loop spans 19 amino acids. V lost 10 bases and J 0 bases, leaving 30 bases between the germline ends. In nucleotides, the CDR3 is TGTGCCATCACCACAATGGGTCGGGCAGAGAAGACCTCTAACTATGGCTACACCTTC. It encodes CAITTMGRAEKTSNYGYTF.

This clonotype came up many times. J is TRBJ2-3 and V is TRBV5-1; 9 bases map to TRBD2. The ends lost 5 bases at V and 0 bases at J; junction bases unmatched: 7. The CDR3 contains 16 residues. Germline V lookup: CDR1 SGHRS, CDR2 YFSETQ. CDR3 sequence reads: CASRSSGTTSTDTQYF. The DNA of the CDR3 is TGCGCCAGCAGGTCTAGCGGGACAACTAGCACAGATACGCAGTATTTT.

This clonotype was seen repeatedly, ten times or more. This chain joins TRBV2 and TRBJ1-5; D uncertain. Trimming took 4 bases from V and 0 from J, leaving 7 bases between them. Germline lookup yields CDR1 SNHLY and CDR2 FYNNEI. This CDR3 spans 14 amino acids. The CDR3 DNA reads as TGTGCCAGCAGTGGGGAGAATAGCAATCAGCCCCAGCATTTT. This gives the protein CASSGENSNQPQHF.

The chain joins TRBV4-1 to TRBJ2-7, with D possibly being TRBD1 or TRBD2 (5 bases each). Trimming shortened V by 3 bases and J by 3 bases, and 12 bases separated the two germline ends. The germline CDR1 and CDR2 sequences are MGHRA and YSYEKL. The CDR3 length is 14 residues. CDR3 protein: CASSQTGAGYEQYF. Here the CDR3 DNA reads TGCGCCAGCAGCCAGACCGGGGCTGGCTACGAGCAGTACTTC.

CDR3 nucleotides: TGTGCCAGCAGCTTAGATCTCATTGTGAGCGGGAGTACGCAGTATTTT. Protein: CASSLDLIVSGSTQYF. The V and J genes are TRBV11-2 and TRBJ2-3; the match to TRBD2 covers 8 bases. The junction had 10 bases not matched to a gene; V was cut back by 0 bases and J by 8 bases. Germline values: CDR1 SGHAT, CDR2 FQNNGV. CDR3 length: 16 residues.

The sample holds one count of this clonotype. This rearrangement joins TRBV12-3 or TRBV12-4 to TRBJ1-2; D is undetermined. The CDR3 is 14 amino acids. Trimming shortened V by 4 bases and J by 4 bases, and 13 bases separated the two germline ends. CDR3 region: CASSSRTGRYGYTF. CDR3 sequence (DNA): TGTGCCAGCAGTTCTCGGACTGGACGCTATGGCTACACCTTC.

This clonotype was seen a few times. The rearrangement uses TRBV9 and TRBJ2-3; a weak D match, TRBD1 (5 bases). The V end was cut by 0 bases, the J end by 3 bases, with 8 bases between. The CDR3 has 14 residues. CDR1 and CDR2 from the germline V gene are SGDLS and YYNGEE. The CDR3, as DNA: TGTGCCAGCAGCGTAGATAAGGGGACAGATACGCAGTATTTT. Its translation is CASSVDKGTDTQYF. The complete variable domain, with remaining parts taken from reference TRBV9 and TRBJ2-3, reads DSGVTQTPKHLITATGQRVTLRCSPRSGDLSVYWYQQSLDQGLQFLIQYYNGEERAKGNILERFSAQQFPDLHSELNLSSLELGDSALYFCASSVDKGTDTQYFGPGTRLTVL.

V gene TRBV19 combines with J gene TRBJ2-5, with a weak D call TRBD2 (6 bases). Looked up from germline, CDR1 is LNHDA and CDR2 is SQIVND (reference sequence). V was shortened by 6 bases and J by 1 base, with 15 bases between the two germline ends. The CDR3 is made up of 15 amino acids. The chain's CDR3 is CASRQTPGGQETQYF. For the CDR3, the DNA is TGTGCCAGTAGACAAACCCCCGGGGGCCAAGAGACCCAGTACTTC.

This clonotype was observed many times. The rearrangement uses TRBV5-1 and TRBJ2-7; 9 positions agree with TRBD1. This CDR3 contains 16 residues. Per the germline V gene, CDR1 is SGHRS and CDR2 is YFSETQ. V dropped 0 bases and J dropped 0; count of bases not matched to a gene: 4. The CDR3 sequence: CASSLEGQGPSYEQYF. The CDR3 DNA is TGCGCCAGCAGCTTGGAGGGACAGGGACCCTCCTACGAGCAGTACTTC.

The sample holds many counts of this clonotype. The chain employs TRBV3-1 and TRBJ1-3, with D unresolved. The CDR3 spans 16 residues. Trimming stripped 1 base from V and 3 bases from J, with 13 bases between. Germline-derived CDR1 and CDR2 are LGHDT and YNNKEL (reference sequence). The CDR3 region is CASSQGTGNDGNTIYF. The CDR3 region has the DNA TGTGCCAGCAGCCAAGGAACTGGGAACGATGGAAACACCATATATTTT.

This clonotype was detected only a few times. V is TRBV29-1 and J is TRBJ1-1, with 7 bases that match TRBD1. Germline V gene lookup returns CDR1 SQVTM and CDR2 ANQGSEA. This CDR3 contains 10 residues. In DNA form, the CDR3 reads TGCAGAGGGGGCAACACTGAAGCTTTCTTT. Its protein is CRGGNTEAFF. The full variable domain, rest sourced from reference TRBV29-1 and TRBJ1-1, is SAVISQKPSRDICQRGTSLTIQCQVDSQVTMMFWYRQQPGQSLTLIATANQGSEATYESGFVIDKFPISRPNLTFSTLTVSNMSPEDSSIYLCRGGNTEAFFGQGTRLTVV.

This clonotype was picked up many times. The rearrangement links TRBV20-1 to TRBJ2-3; 9 bases match TRBD2. Germline V CDR1 and CDR2: DFQATT, SNEGSKA (reference sequence). Trimming took 5 bases from V and 5 from J; bases not matched to a gene: 11. CDR3 length: 15 amino acids. CDR3 in DNA: TGCAGTGCTTCGAGGCTAGCGGGATGGGGAGATACGCAGTATTTT. It codes for CSASRLAGWGDTQYF.

The chain is built from TRBV6-2 or TRBV6-3 and TRBJ1-2, with D possibly matching TRBD1 (5 bases). The CDR3 sequence is 14 residues long. In germline, CDR1 is MNHEY, CDR2 SVGEGT. V was cut by 1 base and J by 7 bases, with 13 bases left in between. CDR3 coding DNA: TGTGCCAGCAGTTACTTCACCAGGGATCTTGGCTACACCTTC. Residues: CASSYFTRDLGYTF.

This clonotype was counted between two and nine times. The rearrangement uses TRBV29-1 and TRBJ2-1, with 8 bases that match TRBD2. The CDR3 is 14 residues long. J gave up 3 bases and V 7 bases, and 8 bases lay outside the gene matches. The germline gives CDR1 SQVTM, CDR2 ANQGSEA. This CDR3 reads CSGAGVLGYNEQFF. The DNA of the CDR3 is TGCAGCGGAGCGGGAGTGTTGGGCTACAATGAGCAGTTCTTC.

This clonotype was seen a handful of times. The V gene is TRBV12-3 or TRBV12-4, the J gene TRBJ1-1; D is unresolved. V shed 3 bases and J shed 4 bases, with 12 bases lying between them. The CDR3 is 14 amino acids. The CDR3 is CASSFDAVRTEAFF. The CDR3 bases are TGTGCCAGCAGTTTTGACGCGGTCCGCACTGAAGCTTTCTTT.